Reported below is one TCR beta chain. TCRdb keeps only in-frame clones here, not all; method: immunoSEQ multiplex PCR. The sample shows 150,000 or so clones, approximately 90% of them seen only once. These data belong to a study of control samples from healthy donors and cancer patients. This CDR3 has 14 residues. Germline CDR1 reads SGHNT; CDR2 reads YENEEA. With 4 bases clipped from V and 3 bases from J, the junction kept 3 bases outside the gene matches. This chain connects TRBV11-3 to TRBJ2-1; 7 bases align to TRBD1. This clonotype originated in a man aged 30 to 39 in good health. The sample taken for sequencing was blood. The CDR3 region has the DNA TGTGCCAGCAGCTCACGACAGGGCTACAATGAGCAGTTCTTC. The encoded protein is CASSSRQGYNEQFF.